Here is one T cell receptor (beta chain) with its context. The data were produced by immunoSEQ multiplex PCR, yet TCRdb's version contains in-frame clones alone and is incomplete. The sample has 360,000 or so clones, under 90% seen once. The length of the CDR3 is 18 residues. The germline V gene has CDR1 SEHNR and CDR2 FQNEAQ (reference sequence). Germline trimming cut 0 bases from V and 3 bases from J; bases unmatched to any gene: 8. Participants spanned ages 18 to 89 years and resided in fewer than 30 US areas. Among Cohort 3 donors, those recovered had two negative PCRs, clearance, or symptom resolution. The sample originates from a study of blood T cell repertoires in COVID-19. Study details: Nucleic acid was either cDNA or gDNA, and it came from T cells, B-cell-depleted T cells, or PBMCs.

Sequenced material: PBMCs or T cells enriched from blood (not recorded which). V is TRBV7-9 and J is TRBJ1-5, with TRBD1 matching over 10 bases. The TCR originated in a woman aged 25 to 39 who had recovered from COVID-19. The CDR3 is CASSLARGGTGANQPQHF. CDR3 bases: TGTGCCAGCAGCTTAGCTAGGGGGGGGACAGGGGCCAATCAGCCCCAGCATTTT.